This T cell receptor (beta chain) was observed in a study of vaccination and CD4 T cells after COVID-19. Of note for this clonotype: Its specificity is not known.

The Oncomine TCR Beta short-read assay was what sequenced the DNA obtained from cultured CD4+ T cells. TCRdb passed the PCR reads through MiXCR, listing each CDR3 protein once. This sample has 15,000 or so distinct CDR3 sequences, with 54% found just once. Germline CDR1 SGHTA, CDR2 FQGTGA. Trimming cost V 2 bases and J 2 bases; bases outside gene matches: 0. CDR3 length: 15 residues. The treatment denotes: approximately 10-day PBMC culture with coronavirus spike peptide pools or control peptides (ViraFEST assay). Sequenced here: cultured CD4+ T cells from blood, sampled after SARS-CoV-2 vaccination. This sequence originates from a human donor with COVID-19. This rearrangement joins TRBV7-3 to TRBJ1-3; 10 nucleotides match TRBD1. The CDR3 loop reads CASSLGTGAGNTIYF. DNA for the CDR3: TGTGCCAGCAGCTTAGGGACAGGGGCTGGAAACACCATATATTTT.